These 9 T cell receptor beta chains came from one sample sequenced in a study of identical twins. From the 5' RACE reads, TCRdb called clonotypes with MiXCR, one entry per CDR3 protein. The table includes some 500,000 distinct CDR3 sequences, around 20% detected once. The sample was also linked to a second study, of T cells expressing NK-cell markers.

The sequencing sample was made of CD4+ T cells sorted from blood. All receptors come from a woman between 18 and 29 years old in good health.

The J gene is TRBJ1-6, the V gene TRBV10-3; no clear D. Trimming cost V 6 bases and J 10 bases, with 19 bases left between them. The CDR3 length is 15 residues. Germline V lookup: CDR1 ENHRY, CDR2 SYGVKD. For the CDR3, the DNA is TGTGCCATCAGGAGATCGGGCCAAAAGGAGTCACCCCTCCACTTT. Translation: CAIRRSGQKESPLHF.

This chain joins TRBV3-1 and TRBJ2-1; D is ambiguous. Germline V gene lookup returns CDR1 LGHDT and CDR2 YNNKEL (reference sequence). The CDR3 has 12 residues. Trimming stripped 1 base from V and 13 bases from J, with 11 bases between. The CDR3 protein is CASSQGFTTQFF. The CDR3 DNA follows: TGTGCCAGCAGCCAAGGGTTCACAACCCAGTTCTTC.

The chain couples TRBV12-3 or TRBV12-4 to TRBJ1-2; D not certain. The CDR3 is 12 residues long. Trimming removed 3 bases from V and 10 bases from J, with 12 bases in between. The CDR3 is CASSFLRSAYTF. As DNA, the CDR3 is TGTGCCAGCAGTTTTTTAAGGTCGGCCTACACCTTC.

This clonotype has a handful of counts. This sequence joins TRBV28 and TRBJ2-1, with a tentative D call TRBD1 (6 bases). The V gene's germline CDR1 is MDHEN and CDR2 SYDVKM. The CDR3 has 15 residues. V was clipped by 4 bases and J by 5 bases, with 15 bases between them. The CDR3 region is CASSSQGSGDNEQFF. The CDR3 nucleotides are TGTGCCAGCAGTTCGCAGGGGTCCGGTGACAATGAGCAGTTCTTC. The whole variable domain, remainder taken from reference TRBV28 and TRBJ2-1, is DVKVTQSSRYLVKRTGEKVFLECVQDMDHENMFWYRQDPGLGLRLIYFSYDVKMKEKGDIPEGYSVSREKKERFSLILESASTNQTSMYLCASSSQGSGDNEQFFGPGTRLTVL.

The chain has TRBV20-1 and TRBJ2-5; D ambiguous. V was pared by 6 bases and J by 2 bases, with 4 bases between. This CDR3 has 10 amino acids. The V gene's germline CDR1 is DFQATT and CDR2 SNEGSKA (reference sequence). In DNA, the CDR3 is TGCAGTGCCAAACAAGAGACCCAGTACTTC. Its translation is CSAKQETQYF.

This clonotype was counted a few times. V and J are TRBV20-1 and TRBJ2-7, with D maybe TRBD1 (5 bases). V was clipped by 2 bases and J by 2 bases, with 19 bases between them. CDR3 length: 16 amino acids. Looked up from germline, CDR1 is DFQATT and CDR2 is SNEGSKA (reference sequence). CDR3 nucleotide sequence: TGCAGTGCTAGAAGCTACCGTACACAGGCTCCCTACGAGCAGTACTTC. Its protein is CSARSYRTQAPYEQYF.

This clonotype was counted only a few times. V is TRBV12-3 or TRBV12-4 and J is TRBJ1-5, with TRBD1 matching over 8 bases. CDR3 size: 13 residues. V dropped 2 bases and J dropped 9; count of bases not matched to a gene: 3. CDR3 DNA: TGTGCCAGCAGTTTAAACAGGGGGAGGCCCCAGCATTTT. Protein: CASSLNRGRPQHF.

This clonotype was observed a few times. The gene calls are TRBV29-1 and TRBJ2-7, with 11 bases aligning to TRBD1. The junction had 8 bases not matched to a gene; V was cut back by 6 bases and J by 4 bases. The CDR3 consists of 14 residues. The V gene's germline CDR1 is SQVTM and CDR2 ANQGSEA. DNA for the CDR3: TGCAGCGTGGGTAGAGGACAGGGGGCTTACGAGCAGTACTTC. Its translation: CSVGRGQGAYEQYF.

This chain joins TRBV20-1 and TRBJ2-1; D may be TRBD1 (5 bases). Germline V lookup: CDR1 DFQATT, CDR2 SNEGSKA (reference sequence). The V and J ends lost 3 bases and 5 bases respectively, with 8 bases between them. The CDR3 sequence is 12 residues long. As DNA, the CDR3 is TGCAGTGCTAGCAGGGTACACAATGAGCAGTTCTTC. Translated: CSASRVHNEQFF.